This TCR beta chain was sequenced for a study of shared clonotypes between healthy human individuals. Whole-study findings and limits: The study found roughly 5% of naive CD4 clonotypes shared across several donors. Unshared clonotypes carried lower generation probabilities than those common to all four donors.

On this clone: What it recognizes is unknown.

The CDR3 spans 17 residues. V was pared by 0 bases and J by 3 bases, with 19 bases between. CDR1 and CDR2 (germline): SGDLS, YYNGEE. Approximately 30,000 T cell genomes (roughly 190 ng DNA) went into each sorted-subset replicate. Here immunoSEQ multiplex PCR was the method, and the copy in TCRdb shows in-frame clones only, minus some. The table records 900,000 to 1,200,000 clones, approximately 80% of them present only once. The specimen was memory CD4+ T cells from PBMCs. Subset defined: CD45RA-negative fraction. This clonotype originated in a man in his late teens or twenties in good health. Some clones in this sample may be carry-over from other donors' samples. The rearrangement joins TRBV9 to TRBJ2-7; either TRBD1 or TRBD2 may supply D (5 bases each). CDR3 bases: TGTGCCAGCAGCGTAGGCGTAGGGACCTCCGTTGACTACGAGCAGTACTTC. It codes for CASSVGVGTSVDYEQYF.